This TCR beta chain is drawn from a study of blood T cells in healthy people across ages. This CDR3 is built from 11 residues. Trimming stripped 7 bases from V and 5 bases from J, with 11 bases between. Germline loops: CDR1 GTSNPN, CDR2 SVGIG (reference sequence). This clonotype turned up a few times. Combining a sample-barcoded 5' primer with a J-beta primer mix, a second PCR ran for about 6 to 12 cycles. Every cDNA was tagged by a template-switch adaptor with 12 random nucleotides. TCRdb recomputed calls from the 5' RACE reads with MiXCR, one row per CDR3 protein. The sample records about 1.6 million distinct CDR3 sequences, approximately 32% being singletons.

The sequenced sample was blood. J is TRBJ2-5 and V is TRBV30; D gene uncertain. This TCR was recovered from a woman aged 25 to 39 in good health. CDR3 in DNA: TGTGCCTTTCAAACCCGGGAGACCCAGTACTTC. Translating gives CAFQTRETQYF. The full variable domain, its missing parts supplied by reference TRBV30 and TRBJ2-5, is SQTIHQWPATLVQPVGSPLSLECTVEGTSNPNLYWYRQAAGRGLQLLFYSVGIGQISSEVPQNLSASRPQDRQFILSSKKLLLSDSGFYLCAFQTRETQYFGPGTRLLVL.